This TCR beta chain was recovered during a study of vaccination and CD4 T cells after COVID-19. Treatment denoted: approximately 10-day PBMC culture with coronavirus spike peptide pools or control peptides (ViraFEST assay). Researchers used the Oncomine TCR Beta short-read assay to sequence DNA from cultured CD4+ T cells. It was cultured CD4+ T cells from which genomic DNA was extracted. TCRdb used MiXCR to reprocess the PCR reads, holding one entry per CDR3 protein. The repertoire consists of approximately 17,000 distinct CDR3 sequences, with around 75% occurring once and the leading ten covering about 15%. Note on this clonotype: Its antigen is unidentified.

V was shortened by 1 base and J by 7 bases, with 7 bases between the two germline ends. The CDR3 is made up of 12 amino acids. In germline, CDR1 is ENHRY, CDR2 SYGVKD. This TCR derives from a human donor who had recovered from COVID-19. The source material was CD4+ T cells from blood, cultured in vitro. The V gene is TRBV10-3, the J gene TRBJ1-2, with D unresolved. CDR3 residues: CAISELDIGYTF. CDR3 in DNA: TGTGCCATCAGTGAGTTAGACATTGGCTACACCTTC.